This TCR beta chain derives from a study of blood T cell repertoires in COVID-19 (dated by TCRdb to 2018 to 2020). Background for the entire study: Collaborator samples came from the United States, Italy and Spain and covered acute and convalescent phases of COVID-19. The prospective study material was composed of cDNA or gDNA derived from T cells, B-cell-depleted T cells, or PBMCs. Subjects who had been exposed to COVID-19, were actively infected with it, or had recovered from it provided the deeply sampled blood TCRbeta repertoires that made up the dataset. The repertoires were released in a freely available public database meant as a resource for research on the immune response to SARS-CoV-2. Samples were obtained from the ongoing ImmuneRACE study (first 160 participants) and from 1,000 to 1,500 subjects provided by 6 global collaborators. Nearly every sample came with metadata listing a de-identified subject ID, COVID-19 status, age in years and sex. Where available, HLA class I and class II types were taken from metadata supplied by the sample provider and were not determined by assay-based typing.

One collaborating source in Seattle enrolled patients while the patients were actively infected and followed the patients over time throughout the course of disease. Whole blood was collected in K2EDTA tubes by collaborating institutions according to the institutions' own protocols. For TCRbeta analysis, collaborator samples were shipped as frozen whole blood, as isolated PBMCs, or as DNA extracted from either sample type. CDR1 and CDR2 are drawn from the germline V gene: SGDLS, YYNGEE. V is cut back by 0 bases and J by 6 bases, with 7 bases in the junction unmatched. From the cysteine up to the phenylalanine, the CDR3 has a length of 16 residues. Only the CDR3 DNA is retained, 48 bases long and in frame from the first base. Findings and caveats that apply to the study as a whole: Clinical and demographic metadata were provided uncurated, with the amount varying by source and participant.

This clone was seen only a few times. Its cognate antigen has yet to be identified. Base qualities are not recorded, but no much larger clone differs from it by a single base. TCRbeta CDR3 regions were amplified from genomic DNA using the immunoSEQ Assay, a bias-controlled multiplex PCR. The authors' analysis ran thus. The number of nucleated cells in each sample was estimated from the amplification of reference gene primers within the assay. To quantify the absolute abundance of each unique TCRbeta CDR3 rearrangement, sequence reads were collapsed and filtered. For each sample, productive Simpson clonality was calculated as the square root of Simpson's diversity index across productive rearrangements. Imported from immuneACCESS, the table was reduced by TCRdb to in-frame sequences with V and J called. These copies leave out some clones; in studies compared against another copy, an unresolved V gene accounts for under half, and the cause of the remainder is not known. V and J calls and clone size are as listed in that table; D and trimming were resolved from the DNA. The sample includes some 500,000 clones, with approximately 91% observed a single time. Jointly, the top ten make up roughly 7.4% of the sample.

The source is a woman in her fifties or sixties with COVID-19, enrolled during active disease. The sequence is built from TRBV9 and TRBJ2-3; 10 junctional bases match TRBD2. Sequencing input: peripheral blood. The CDR3 protein is CASSVGPTSGDDTQYF. The DNA sequence follows: TGTGCCAGCAGCGTAGGACCAACTAGCGGGGATGATACGCAGTATTTT. Joined to the reference TRBV9 and TRBJ2-3 proteins, this CDR3 gives the full variable domain: DSGVTQTPKHLITATGQRVTLRCSPRSGDLSVYWYQQSLDQGLQFLIQYYNGEERAKGNILERFSAQQFPDLHSELNLSSLELGDSALYFCASSVGPTSGDDTQYFGPGTRLTVL.